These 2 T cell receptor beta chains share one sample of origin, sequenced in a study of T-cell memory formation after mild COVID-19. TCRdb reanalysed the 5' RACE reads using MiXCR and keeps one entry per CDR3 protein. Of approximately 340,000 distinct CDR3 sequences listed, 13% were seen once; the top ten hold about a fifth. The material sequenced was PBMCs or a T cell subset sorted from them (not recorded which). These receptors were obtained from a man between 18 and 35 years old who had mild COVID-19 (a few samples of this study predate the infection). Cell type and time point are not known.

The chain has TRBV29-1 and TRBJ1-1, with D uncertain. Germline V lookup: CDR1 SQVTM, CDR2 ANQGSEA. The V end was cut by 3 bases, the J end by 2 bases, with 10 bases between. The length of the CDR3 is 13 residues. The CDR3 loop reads CSVDGRPNTEAFF. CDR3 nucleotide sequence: TGCAGCGTTGACGGCAGACCTAACACTGAAGCTTTCTTT.

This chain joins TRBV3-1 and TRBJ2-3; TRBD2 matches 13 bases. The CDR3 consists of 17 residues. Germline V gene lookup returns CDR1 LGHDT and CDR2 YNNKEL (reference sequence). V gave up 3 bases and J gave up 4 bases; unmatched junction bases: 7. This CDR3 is CASSQDTSGGAADTQYF. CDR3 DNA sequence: TGTGCCAGCAGCCAGGATACTAGCGGGGGGGCCGCAGATACGCAGTATTTT.